The 17 T cell receptor beta chains given below trace back to one sample, sequenced in a study of T cell changes during pregnancy in multiple sclerosis. The table came from immunoSEQ multiplex PCR; TCRdb's copy has only in-frame clones and leaves some out. This table has tens of thousands of clones, around nine tenths appearing once. The sample here was peripheral blood, taken in the third trimester of pregnancy. The receptors shown here come from a female donor in good health, enrolled as a control in a pregnancy study.

The chain is built from TRBV9 and TRBJ1-2; TRBD1 is a possible D gene (5 bases). Between the trimmed V and J ends, which lost 4 bases and 4 bases, there was a span of 17 bases. Germline V gene lookup returns CDR1 SGDLS and CDR2 YYNGEE. This CDR3 comprises 15 residues. The CDR3: CASSKTGGSVYGYTF. CDR3 DNA sequence: TGTGCCAGCAGCAAAACCGGGGGATCGGTCTATGGCTACACCTTC.

The chain recombines TRBV5-1 with TRBJ2-7, with D perhaps matching TRBD1 (6 bases). CDR1 is SGHRS, CDR2 YFSETQ, per germline. V shed 7 bases and J shed 0 bases, with 14 bases lying between them. The CDR3 covers 14 residues. CDR3 bases: TGCGCCAGCCGGGACAATCCCATCTCCTACGAGCAGTACTTC. It encodes CASRDNPISYEQYF.

The chain links TRBV6-5 to TRBJ2-7, with 7 positions matching TRBD2. Per germline, CDR1 MNHEY and CDR2 SVGAGI. This CDR3 contains 15 residues. The ends lost 0 bases at V and 0 bases at J; junction bases unmatched: 2. CDR3 bases: TGTGCCAGCAGTTACTCCCGGGACTACTCCTACGAGCAGTACTTC. Protein product: CASSYSRDYSYEQYF.

The chain employs TRBV29-1 and TRBJ1-5; D remains ambiguous. Between the trimmed V and J ends, which lost 1 base and 7 bases, there was a span of 11 bases. The CDR3 covers 13 residues. Germline CDR1 is SQVTM and CDR2 is ANQGSEA. The CDR3 region is CSVEVGVRQPQHF. The CDR3 region has the DNA TGCAGCGTTGAAGTCGGGGTACGCCAGCCCCAGCATTTT.

The chain couples TRBV25-1 to TRBJ2-6; TRBD1 matches 8 bases. The CDR3 runs 17 residues. The germline V gene has CDR1 MGHDK and CDR2 SYGVNS. V lost 3 bases, J lost 4 bases, and 8 bases stayed unmatched. The CDR3: CASSDPLNRGGANVLTF. The CDR3, as DNA: TGTGCCAGCAGTGATCCCCTAAACAGGGGGGGGGCCAACGTCCTGACTTTC.

This chain uses TRBV5-1 with TRBJ1-2; a possible D gene is TRBD1 (5 bases). V was trimmed by 4 bases and J by 6 bases, leaving 22 bases between them. Germline lookup yields CDR1 SGHRS and CDR2 YFSETQ. There are 16 residues in the CDR3. CDR3 DNA sequence: TGCGCCAGCAGCCTAAGGAGCCCAGGGTGGGAGGATGGCTACACCTTC. Its protein is CASSLRSPGWEDGYTF.

The gene calls are TRBV29-1 and TRBJ2-1; TRBD1 matches at 7 bases. CDR1 SQVTM and CDR2 ANQGSEA come from the germline V gene. V dropped 7 bases and J dropped 6; count of bases not matched to a gene: 15. The CDR3 is 15 residues long. Here the CDR3 reads CSAYPMTGTGNEQFF. The DNA for the CDR3 is TGCAGCGCTTACCCGATGACAGGGACGGGCAATGAGCAGTTCTTC.

This clone appeared once. The V gene is TRBV6-4, the J gene TRBJ1-6; D not resolved. The CDR3 is made up of 13 amino acids. The V end lost 6 bases, the J end lost 9 bases, and 12 bases lay between the germline ends. The germline V gene encodes CDR1 MRHNA and CDR2 SNTAGT. CDR3 DNA sequence: TGTGCCAGCAGCGCCGACTCGCTTTCACCCCTCCACTTT. Amino acids: CASSADSLSPLHF.

The CDR3 DNA follows: TGTGCCAGCAGCGTAGAGGGGACAGGCTATAATTCACCCCTCCACTTT. Translated: CASSVEGTGYNSPLHF. This chain uses TRBV9 with TRBJ1-6; 8 nucleotides align to TRBD1. There are 16 residues in the CDR3. V dropped 0 bases and J dropped 3; count of bases not matched to a gene: 2. Germline CDR1 reads SGDLS; CDR2 reads YYNGEE.

The V gene is TRBV5-4, the J gene TRBJ1-6; TRBD1 aligns across 7 bases. This CDR3 has 15 amino acids. Per germline, CDR1 SGHNT and CDR2 YYREEE (reference sequence). Trimming at V came to 2 bases and at J to 2 bases, leaving 1 base not matched to a gene. The CDR3 here is CASSFGTAYNSPLHF. In DNA form, the CDR3 reads TGTGCCAGCAGCTTCGGGACAGCCTATAATTCACCCCTCCACTTT.

Sample share makes this clone medium-sized. The J gene is TRBJ2-3, the V gene TRBV7-9; possible D gene TRBD2, 5 bases. The V and J ends lost 5 bases and 5 bases respectively, with 14 bases between them. The germline gives CDR1 SEHNR, CDR2 FQNEAQ (reference sequence). The CDR3 totals 14 residues. The CDR3 loop reads CASSLLSGEDTQYF. Here the CDR3 DNA reads TGTGCCAGCAGCCTCCTCTCCGGGGAAGATACGCAGTATTTT.

The rearrangement uses TRBV28 and TRBJ2-5; D gene unclear. The CDR3 totals 12 residues. Trimming stripped 2 bases from V and 5 bases from J, with 6 bases between. Germline CDR1 MDHEN, CDR2 SYDVKM. As DNA, the CDR3 is TGTGCCAGCAGTTTAACAATGGAGACCCAGTACTTC. Translation: CASSLTMETQYF.

This clone was counted a single time. The genes are TRBV4-1 and TRBJ2-3, with D possibly TRBD2 on 6 matching bases. In germline, CDR1 is MGHRA, CDR2 YSYEKL. The CDR3 length is 18 residues. V was shortened by 2 bases and J by 3 bases, with 21 bases between the two germline ends. The CDR3 DNA reads as TGCGCCAGCAGCCAATTTGGGGTCAGAGCTAGCGTGACAGATACGCAGTATTTT. It encodes CASSQFGVRASVTDTQYF.

V and J are TRBV7-7 and TRBJ2-7, with a tentative D call TRBD1 (5 bases). Trimming removed 1 base at V and 4 bases at J, with 20 bases between. The germline gives CDR1 SSHAT, CDR2 FNYEAQ (reference sequence). There are 17 residues in the CDR3. The CDR3 bases are TGTGCCAGCAGCTTAGGGGGCGCTAACAGCTTCGAGTACGAGCAGTACTTC. Its translation is CASSLGGANSFEYEQYF. The complete variable domain, with remaining parts taken from reference TRBV7-7 and TRBJ2-7, reads GAGVSQSPRYKVTKRGQDVTLRCDPISSHATLYWYQQALGQGPEFLTYFNYEAQPDKSGLPSDRFSAERPEGSISTLTIQRTEQRDSAMYRCASSLGGANSFEYEQYFGPGTRLTVT.

The rearrangement joins TRBV5-1 to TRBJ2-3; 12 bases line up with TRBD1. The V segment lost 2 bases and the J segment 5 bases; nucleotides outside the gene matches: 3. Germline V gives CDR1 SGHRS, CDR2 YFSETQ. This CDR3 region has 15 residues. CDR3 sequence reads: CASSFRDRGQDTQYF. In nucleotides, the CDR3 is TGCGCCAGCAGCTTCCGGGACAGGGGGCAAGATACGCAGTATTTT.

The chain is built from TRBV28 and TRBJ2-1; TRBD2 matches 8 bases. This CDR3 is built from 16 residues. Trimming at V came to 3 bases and at J to 0 bases, leaving 4 bases not matched to a gene. CDR1 and CDR2 (germline): MDHEN, SYDVKM. This chain's CDR3 is CASSLSSGLSYNEQFF. In DNA, the CDR3 is TGTGCCAGCAGTTTGTCTAGCGGGCTCTCCTACAATGAGCAGTTCTTC.

The chain has TRBV7-3 and TRBJ2-3; 7 bases line up with TRBD2. The CDR3 has 17 residues. Germline CDR1 is SGHTA and CDR2 is FQGTGA. Trimming removed 2 bases from V and 1 base from J; junction bases left unmatched: 9. The CDR3 protein is CASSLGPDGGGTDTQYF. Here the CDR3 DNA reads TGTGCCAGCAGCTTAGGTCCCGATGGGGGGGGCACAGATACGCAGTATTTT.